Each of the 10 T cell receptor beta chains below was sequenced from the same sample in a study of T cells after yellow fever vaccination. Using its own MiXCR run on the 5' RACE reads, TCRdb lists one record per CDR3 protein. The sample lists 100,000 to 150,000 distinct CDR3 sequences; over 12% were seen once. This sample comprised CD8+ T cells sorted from PBMCs, obtained 5 days after the yellow fever booster vaccination. Every receptor here comes from a man younger than 35 who received the YFV17D yellow fever vaccine.

This clonotype was counted between two and nine times. This chain joins TRBV23-1 and TRBJ2-7; unclear D gene. TRBV23-1 is noted as an ORF with a role that remains uncertain. This CDR3 comprises 11 residues. V lost 3 bases and J 4 bases, leaving 4 bases between the germline ends. In DNA form, the CDR3 reads TGCGCCAGCAGTCAGCCGTACGAGCAGTACGTC. Protein: CASSQPYEQYV.

This clonotype has a handful of counts. The chain combines TRBV11-2 with TRBJ2-7; D remains unclear. The germline gives CDR1 SGHAT, CDR2 FQNNGV. The CDR3 is made up of 12 amino acids. The germline V and J ends were trimmed by 3 bases and 3 bases, with 6 bases remaining between them. CDR3 nucleotides: TGTGCCAGCAGCTTGGAGTTCTACGAGCAGTACGTC. This sequence encodes CASSLEFYEQYV.

The V and J genes are TRBV4-1 and TRBJ2-3; maybe TRBD2 (5 bases). Trimming removed 4 bases at V and 2 bases at J, with 16 bases between. This CDR3 is built from 16 residues. Germline V gene sequence: CDR1 MGHRA, CDR2 YSYEKL. The CDR3: CASSLGLDSLTDTQYF. The CDR3 region has the DNA TGCGCCAGCAGCCTGGGCCTGGACTCTCTCACAGATACGCAGTATTTT.

The genes are TRBV5-4 and TRBJ1-2; possibly TRBD1 for D (5 bases). The CDR3 consists of 14 residues. The germline V gene has CDR1 SGHNT and CDR2 YYREEE (reference sequence). V was clipped by 5 bases and J by 0 bases, with 11 bases between them. CDR3 in DNA: TGTGCCAGCAGAACGGACATCTCTAACTATGGCTACACCTTC. It yields the protein CASRTDISNYGYTF.

There are many counts of this clonotype. CDR3 nucleotide sequence: TGTGCCGCGTGGGAAGGGTTCTCCTACAATGAGCAGTTCTTC. Translated, it gives CAAWEGFSYNEQFF. The chain employs TRBV10-3 and TRBJ2-1; no clear D gene. Trimming pared 11 bases from V and 0 bases from J, leaving 14 bases between. Germline values: CDR1 ENHRY, CDR2 SYGVKD. This CDR3 has 14 residues.

There are many counts of this clonotype. The chain combines TRBV4-2 with TRBJ2-3; 8 bases line up with TRBD2. This CDR3 has 16 residues. The germline V gene has CDR1 LGHNA and CDR2 YNFKEQ. V trimming: 0 bases; J trimming: 4 bases; junction bases outside the gene matches: 6. The DNA for the CDR3 is TGTGCCAGCAGCCAAGATATCGGGGGGGCTTCAGATACGCAGTATTTT. It yields the protein CASSQDIGGASDTQYF.

This clonotype appeared a few times. The V and J genes are TRBV7-9 and TRBJ2-7; possible D gene TRBD1, 5 bases. This CDR3 is built from 13 residues. V dropped 8 bases and J dropped 0 bases, with 11 bases sitting between them. Germline V gene data show CDR1 as SEHNR and CDR2 as FQNEAQ (reference sequence). The DNA of the CDR3 is TGTGCCAGCGGGGCGACAAGCTCCTACGAGCAGTACGTC. Translated: CASGATSSYEQYV.

There are a few counts of this clonotype. The rearrangement uses TRBV12-3 or TRBV12-4 and TRBJ2-6; D not certain. The CDR3 runs 13 residues. The ends were cut back, 2 bases at V and 12 bases at J, with 11 bases in the middle. CDR3 loop: CASSLQVGPVLTF. DNA for the CDR3: TGTGCCAGCAGTTTACAGGTCGGCCCCGTCCTGACTTTC.

This chain uses TRBV15 with TRBJ2-5, with D hard to call. V lost 2 bases and J lost 0, with 10 bases in between. The CDR3 length is 15 residues. CDR1 is LNHNV and CDR2 is YYDKDF in the germline V gene (reference sequence). This CDR3 reads CATSRTSLYQETQYF. The DNA of the CDR3 is TGTGCCACCAGCAGAACCAGCCTCTACCAAGAGACCCAGTACTTC.

V and J are TRBV29-1 and TRBJ1-1, with TRBD1 as a possible D gene (5 bases). The V end was cut by 2 bases, the J end by 8 bases, with 9 bases between. The CDR3 runs 11 residues. The germline V gene encodes CDR1 SQVTM and CDR2 ANQGSEA. The CDR3, as DNA: TGCAGCGTTGAATTGGGGGGAGAAGCTTTCTTT. Amino acid sequence: CSVELGGEAFF.